The 30 T cell receptor beta chains listed next were all sequenced from one sample in a study of blood T cells in healthy people across ages. A second PCR of about 7 to 12 cycles used a sample-barcoded 5' primer and a J-beta primer mix. Via MiXCR, TCRdb re-called the 5' RACE reads, giving one row per CDR3 protein. Found here are hundreds of thousands of distinct CDR3 sequences, 45% to 70% of them singletons; the top ten hold about a quarter. Sequencing used blood. These receptors were taken from a man aged 35 to 55 in good health.

The rearrangement uses TRBV30 and TRBJ2-4; 11 nucleotides agree with TRBD1. With 0 bases clipped from V and 8 bases from J, the junction kept 3 bases outside the gene matches. CDR1 is GTSNPN and CDR2 is SVGIG in the germline V gene (reference sequence). This CDR3 region has 14 residues. The CDR3 DNA reads as TGTGCCTGGAGTGTGGGGGACAGGGGGGACATTCAGTACTTC. The encoded protein is CAWSVGDRGDIQYF. Full variable domain (missing parts from reference TRBV30 and TRBJ2-4): SQTIHQWPATLVQPVGSPLSLECTVEGTSNPNLYWYRQAAGRGLQLLFYSVGIGQISSEVPQNLSASRPQDRQFILSSKKLLLSDSGFYLCAWSVGDRGDIQYFGAGTRLSVL.

V is TRBV29-1 and J is TRBJ2-5, with D hard to call. The V and J ends lost 4 bases and 1 base respectively, with 7 bases between them. This CDR3 has 12 residues. Germline CDR1 SQVTM, CDR2 ANQGSEA. CDR3 sequence (DNA): TGCAGCGTTGCGACACCCCAAGAGACCCAGTACTTC. Translated: CSVATPQETQYF.

This clonotype was picked up many times. The chain uses TRBV20-1 and TRBJ2-5; 13 nucleotides match TRBD2. V shed 5 bases, J shed 4 bases, and the junction held 4 bases outside the gene matches. Germline V CDR1 and CDR2: DFQATT, SNEGSKA (reference sequence). The CDR3 has 14 residues. The CDR3: CSALTSGRRETQYF. The CDR3 nucleotides read TGCAGTGCTTTGACTAGCGGGAGGAGAGAGACCCAGTACTTC.

A few counts support this clonotype. The chain carries TRBV20-1 and TRBJ2-1; TRBD2 aligns across 10 bases. Germline trimming cut 5 bases from V and 8 bases from J; bases unmatched to any gene: 15. The CDR3 is made up of 16 amino acids. The germline gives CDR1 DFQATT, CDR2 SNEGSKA (reference sequence). Written as DNA, the CDR3 is TGCAGTGCTGGCCAATGGGGCAGCGGGAGGGCCCATGAGCAGTTCTTC. This codes for CSAGQWGSGRAHEQFF.

This clonotype occurred many times. The chain is built from TRBV3-1 and TRBJ1-1; weak D call: TRBD1 (6 bases). CDR1 and CDR2 from the germline V gene are LGHDT and YNNKEL (reference sequence). The V end lost 6 bases, the J end lost 0 bases, and 11 bases lay between the germline ends. This CDR3 contains 14 residues. The CDR3 sequence: CASRTTGMNTEAFF. The CDR3 region has the DNA TGTGCCAGCAGAACTACAGGGATGAACACTGAAGCTTTCTTT. Using reference TRBV3-1 and TRBJ1-1 for the parts outside the CDR3, the full variable domain is DTAVSQTPKYLVTQMGNDKSIKCEQNLGHDTMYWYKQDSKKFLKIMFSYNNKELIINETVPNRFSPKSPDKAHLNLHINSLELGDSAVYFCASRTTGMNTEAFFGQGTRLTVV.

Many counts were recorded for this clonotype. The CDR3 sequence is CASSVYSTSLSGANVLTF. The CDR3 region has the DNA TGTGCCAGCAGCGTATACAGTACATCCCTCTCTGGGGCCAACGTCCTGACTTTC. V is TRBV9 and J is TRBJ2-6; D is ambiguous. CDR1 and CDR2 (germline): SGDLS, YYNGEE. Trimming removed 1 base at V and 0 bases at J, with 14 bases between. The CDR3 totals 18 residues.

The rearrangement uses TRBV20-1 and TRBJ1-5, with D possibly matching TRBD1 (5 bases). The CDR3 is made up of 15 amino acids. The germline V gene encodes CDR1 DFQATT and CDR2 SNEGSKA (reference sequence). V shed 5 bases and J shed 1 base, with 15 bases lying between them. The CDR3 reads CSAPDPGSSNQPQHF. The CDR3 nucleotides read TGCAGTGCTCCAGACCCAGGGTCAAGCAATCAGCCCCAGCATTTT.

The chain uses TRBV7-2 and TRBJ2-5, with TRBD2 matching over 15 bases. The J call could be wrong; TRBJ2-7 is a better fit for the DNA end. Per germline, CDR1 SGHTA and CDR2 FQGNSA. This CDR3 has 15 residues. CDR3 in amino acids: CASSRTSGGAYEQYF. The CDR3 DNA reads TGTGCCAGCAGCCGGACTAGCGGGGGGGCCTACGAGCAGTACTTC.

The sample holds a few counts of this clonotype. This chain uses TRBV7-9 with TRBJ1-2, with D perhaps TRBD1 (6 bases). Trimming stripped 3 bases from V and 4 bases from J, with 15 bases between. Germline CDR1 SEHNR, CDR2 FQNEAQ (reference sequence). CDR3 size: 15 residues. As DNA, the CDR3 is TGTGCCAGCAGCTTTCTGGGCAGGGGCTCCTATGGCTACACCTTC. This translates into CASSFLGRGSYGYTF.

This clonotype was seen more than once but under ten times. The chain joins TRBV6-5 to TRBJ2-1; TRBD2 matches at 14 bases. Germline V gene data show CDR1 as MNHEY and CDR2 as SVGAGI. The V and J ends lost 5 bases and 7 bases, in that order; junction bases with no gene match: 10. The CDR3 is 17 amino acids. CDR3 region: CASSHRGLAGEMNEQFF. The DNA for the CDR3 is TGTGCCAGCAGTCACAGGGGACTAGCGGGAGAGATGAATGAGCAGTTCTTC.

The CDR3 loop is CSAREGRNTEAFF. The CDR3 DNA reads as TGCAGTGCAAGGGAGGGAAGGAACACTGAAGCTTTCTTT. The J gene is TRBJ1-1, the V gene TRBV20-1; the D is unclear. The V and J ends lost 6 bases and 1 base respectively, with 12 bases between them. CDR1 is DFQATT and CDR2 is SNEGSKA in the germline V gene (reference sequence). The CDR3 length is 13 residues.

This chain links TRBV9 with TRBJ1-2, with TRBD1 matching 7 bases. The V gene end was trimmed by 4 bases and the J gene end by 7 bases; junction bases not matched to a gene: 16. The germline V gene has CDR1 SGDLS and CDR2 YYNGEE. This CDR3 is built from 16 residues. The CDR3 region has the DNA TGTGCCAGCAGCCCAAGGATGGGGGGACAGAGTGGTGGCTACACCTTC. Amino acid sequence: CASSPRMGGQSGGYTF. The full variable domain, rest sourced from reference TRBV9 and TRBJ1-2, is DSGVTQTPKHLITATGQRVTLRCSPRSGDLSVYWYQQSLDQGLQFLIQYYNGEERAKGNILERFSAQQFPDLHSELNLSSLELGDSALYFCASSPRMGGQSGGYTFGSGTRLTVV.

This clonotype has only a few counts. The rearrangement uses TRBV5-1 and TRBJ1-1; 11 nucleotides align to TRBD1. CDR3 length equals 17 residues. Per the germline V gene, CDR1 is SGHRS and CDR2 is YFSETQ. The J segment lost 3 bases and the V segment lost 1 base, leaving 8 bases of the junction unmatched. DNA of the CDR3: TGCGCCAGCAGCTTGAGGACAGGGGGCGTTGGGGACACTGAAGCTTTCTTT. Translating it yields CASSLRTGGVGDTEAFF.

The genes are TRBV24-1 and TRBJ2-1; no clear D gene. Trimming removed 4 bases from V and 6 bases from J, with 9 bases in between. The CDR3 consists of 13 residues. Germline V gene lookup returns CDR1 KGHDR and CDR2 SFDVKD. CDR3 nucleotide sequence: TGTGCCACCAGTGACCCCCCGGTCAATGAGCAGTTCTTC. Translated, it gives CATSDPPVNEQFF.

The V call is TRBV2, the J call TRBJ2-3; a possible D gene is TRBD1 (6 bases). Trimming pared 5 bases from V and 2 bases from J, leaving 8 bases between. Germline CDR1 reads SNHLY; CDR2 reads FYNNEI. This CDR3 is 13 amino acids long. The CDR3: CASSRDTTDTQYF. CDR3 nucleotides: TGTGCCAGCAGTAGGGACACCACAGATACGCAGTATTTT.

This clonotype turned up a few times. The CDR3 DNA follows: TGCGCCAGCAGCTTGACTAGCGGGGTAAACATTCAGTACTTC. Its protein is CASSLTSGVNIQYF. The chain links TRBV5-1 to TRBJ2-4; 10 bases agree with TRBD2. Looked up from germline, CDR1 is SGHRS and CDR2 is YFSETQ. V was pared by 1 base and J by 6 bases, with 1 base of the junction left unmatched. This CDR3 is built from 14 residues.

The chain carries TRBV7-9 and TRBJ2-4; D possibly corresponds to TRBD2 (5 bases). CDR1 is SEHNR, CDR2 FQNEAQ, per germline (reference sequence). Trimming cost V 5 bases and J 8 bases, with 22 bases left between them. The CDR3 loop spans 16 amino acids. This CDR3 is CASSPRSGKREYIQYF. CDR3 sequence (DNA): TGTGCCAGCAGCCCGCGCTCCGGGAAAAGGGAATACATTCAGTACTTC.

This chain links TRBV25-1 with TRBJ2-2, with D maybe TRBD2 (5 bases). The CDR3 covers 14 residues. V lost 8 bases and J 5 bases, leaving 15 bases between the germline ends. Germline V gene data show CDR1 as MGHDK and CDR2 as SYGVNS. In DNA, the CDR3 is TGTGCCAGCTCGGGCGAGGGATTTACCGGGGAGCTGTTTTTT. As protein: CASSGEGFTGELFF.

This chain joins TRBV7-9 and TRBJ1-2; 7 bases map to TRBD1. Germline lookup yields CDR1 SEHNR and CDR2 FQNEAQ (reference sequence). This CDR3 is built from 15 residues. With 11 bases clipped from V and 4 bases from J, the junction kept 16 bases outside the gene matches. CDR3 protein: CAGTGTRGAGYGYTF. In DNA, the CDR3 is TGTGCCGGAACAGGGACCAGGGGGGCCGGCTATGGCTACACCTTC.

V is TRBV4-2 and J is TRBJ2-1; D not certain. TRBJ2-7 matches the DNA end more closely, so the J call is doubtful. Per the germline V gene, CDR1 is LGHNA and CDR2 is YNFKEQ. The length of the CDR3 is 14 residues. CDR3 region: CASSQDLSSNEQYF. DNA for the CDR3: TGTGCCAGCAGCCAAGACTTATCTAGTAATGAGCAGTACTTC.

With respect to this clonotype: Its ends do not fully match the called genes, so a read error is possible. This rearrangement joins TRBV29-1 to TRBJ1-2, with no clear D. Germline V CDR1 and CDR2: SQVTM, ANQGSEA. The length of the CDR3 is 13 residues. The CDR3 reads CSVEVGTNYGYTF. The CDR3 DNA reads as TGCAGCGTAGAAGTCGGTACTAACTATGGCTACACCTTC.

This rearrangement joins TRBV5-5 to TRBJ2-6; D is perhaps TRBD1 (6 bases). CDR3 length equals 16 residues. V was trimmed by 5 bases and J by 1 base, leaving 13 bases between them. Germline lookup yields CDR1 SGHKS and CDR2 YYEKEE (reference sequence). This chain's CDR3 is CASRVAGASGANVLTF. CDR3 DNA: TGTGCCAGCAGAGTCGCAGGGGCTTCTGGGGCCAACGTCCTGACTTTC.

This clonotype came up a few times. The rearrangement links TRBV7-3 to TRBJ2-3; TRBD1 is a possible D gene (5 bases). Germline V lookup: CDR1 SGHTA, CDR2 FQGTGA. CDR3 length equals 19 residues. Trimming cost V 2 bases and J 4 bases, with 25 bases left between them. This chain's CDR3 is CASSLGAVAGYYSADTQYF. CDR3 coding DNA: TGTGCCAGCAGCTTAGGGGCGGTAGCTGGATATTATTCAGCAGATACGCAGTATTTT.

The chain recombines TRBV11-2 with TRBJ2-5, with D tentatively TRBD2 (7 bases). V lost 8 bases and J lost 11, with 36 bases in between. Germline V gene data show CDR1 as SGHAT and CDR2 as FQNNGV. There are 18 residues in the CDR3. The CDR3 DNA sequence: TGTGCCAGCGGCCAGCCACTCTTTTGGTCGGACGGGGAGGGGGAGCAGTACTTC. Its protein product is CASGQPLFWSDGEGEQYF. Full variable domain (missing parts from reference TRBV11-2 and TRBJ2-5): EAGVAQSPRYKIIEKRQSVAFWCNPISGHATLYWYQQILGQGPKLLIQFQNNGVVDDSQLPKDRFSAERLKGVDSTLKIQPAKLEDSAVYLCASGQPLFWSDGEGEQYFGPGTRLLVL.

This chain connects TRBV28 to TRBJ2-2; 9 positions agree with TRBD2. V trimming: 4 bases; J trimming: 1 base; junction bases outside the gene matches: 16. Per germline, CDR1 MDHEN and CDR2 SYDVKM. The length of the CDR3 is 20 residues. The CDR3 spells CASSSPGLAPPNRNTGELFF. CDR3 DNA: TGTGCCAGCAGTTCCCCTGGACTAGCGCCCCCCAATCGGAACACCGGGGAGCTGTTTTTT.

This chain connects TRBV20-1 to TRBJ2-1; 7 positions agree with TRBD1. Germline lookup yields CDR1 DFQATT and CDR2 SNEGSKA (reference sequence). The CDR3 is 17 amino acids. The trim removed 4 bases at V and 2 bases at J, leaving 14 bases unmatched. The CDR3 sequence: CSATSLQGQRAYNEQFF. DNA for the CDR3: TGCAGTGCTACCAGCCTCCAGGGACAGAGAGCCTACAATGAGCAGTTCTTC.

The rearrangement joins TRBV7-2 to TRBJ2-7; 10 positions match TRBD2. Germline lookup yields CDR1 SGHTA and CDR2 FQGNSA. This CDR3 is built from 16 residues. The V gene end was trimmed by 5 bases and the J gene end by 6 bases; junction bases not matched to a gene: 13. For the CDR3, the DNA is TGTGCCAGCAGCCCCTCCAGACTAGCGGGCAATCGCGAGCAGTACTTC. Amino acids: CASSPSRLAGNREQYF.

This clonotype has more than one count but fewer than ten. The chain joins TRBV7-3 to TRBJ2-3; TRBD2 matches 8 bases. J was trimmed by 3 bases and V by 5 bases; bases with no gene match: 10. Germline V gene sequence: CDR1 SGHTA, CDR2 FQGTGA. The CDR3 is made up of 16 amino acids. CDR3 DNA sequence: TGTGCCAGCAGCCCTAGCGGGCCCCTGGGAACAGATACGCAGTATTTT. Translated: CASSPSGPLGTDTQYF.

This clonotype was counted only a few times. The genes are TRBV6-5 and TRBJ2-7; 8 nucleotides agree with TRBD2. Germline assignment: CDR1 MNHEY and CDR2 SVGAGI. The CDR3 loop spans 15 amino acids. Trimming at V came to 6 bases and at J to 6 bases, leaving 13 bases not matched to a gene. The CDR3 nucleotides are TGTGCCAGCAGAATCGGGACTAGTGTGTATAGCGAGCAGTACTTC. This sequence encodes CASRIGTSVYSEQYF.

This chain links TRBV18 with TRBJ2-7; D remains unclear. CDR1 is KGHSH and CDR2 is LQKENI in the germline V gene. V lost 3 bases to trimming and J lost 7 bases, with 28 bases between them. CDR3 size: 18 residues. The CDR3 is CASSPNLPGGRKNLEQYF. CDR3 in DNA: TGTGCCAGCTCACCCAATCTTCCGGGCGGACGGAAAAACCTAGAGCAGTACTTC.